Below are 16 T cell receptor beta chains sequenced from a single sample in a study of shared clonotypes between healthy human individuals. Clones were read by immunoSEQ multiplex PCR, and TCRdb kept only the in-frame ones, dropping some. The sample shows some 690,000 clones, roughly 88% of them seen only once. Input material: memory CD8+ T cells from PBMCs. Subset defined: CD45RO+ cells pooled with CCR7-negative TemRA cells. These receptors were taken from a man younger than 30 in good health. Some clones in this sample may be carry-over from other donors' samples.

J is TRBJ2-1 and V is TRBV9; the match to TRBD2 covers 10 bases. CDR1 is SGDLS, CDR2 YYNGEE, per germline. The CDR3 is made up of 13 amino acids. V shed 7 bases, J shed 7 bases, and the junction held 5 bases outside the gene matches. DNA for the CDR3: TGTGCCAGCGGGGGAGCGGGAGGGAATGAGCAGTTCTTC. It translates to CASGGAGGNEQFF.

The chain couples TRBV6-5 to TRBJ2-5; TRBD2 matches at 12 bases. The germline CDR1 and CDR2 sequences are MNHEY and SVGAGI. V was clipped by 2 bases and J by 4 bases; unmatched bases: 5. There are 16 residues in the CDR3. The CDR3 nucleotides are TGTGCCAGCAGTTACGGGCCTAGCGGGAGGGCAGAGACCCAGTACTTC. It yields the protein CASSYGPSGRAETQYF.

The gene calls are TRBV6-6 and TRBJ1-1; maybe TRBD1 (5 bases). The ends were cut back, 8 bases at V and 4 bases at J, with 17 bases in the middle. The CDR3 runs to 14 residues. Germline CDR1 and CDR2: MNHNY and SVGAGI (reference sequence). CDR3 residues: CASRTGGKGTEAFF. CDR3 DNA: TGTGCCAGCCGGACCGGGGGGAAAGGCACTGAAGCTTTCTTT.

V is TRBV5-1 and J is TRBJ2-7, with D possibly being TRBD2 (7 bases). The germline V and J ends were trimmed by 4 bases and 3 bases, with 14 bases remaining between them. This CDR3 has 14 amino acids. Germline CDR1 SGHRS, CDR2 YFSETQ. CDR3 protein: CASSAGGPVYEQYF. The DNA for the CDR3 is TGCGCCAGCAGCGCCGGGGGGCCGGTCTACGAGCAGTACTTC.

The chain combines TRBV19 with TRBJ2-5; D ambiguous. V lost 6 bases, J lost 2 bases, and 10 bases lay in between. Germline-derived CDR1 and CDR2 are LNHDA and SQIVND (reference sequence). The CDR3 contains 13 residues. CDR3 coding DNA: TGTGCCAGTAGAACAAAGAATCAAGAGACCCAGTACTTC. This sequence encodes CASRTKNQETQYF.

Only a few counts were recorded for this clone. The chain recombines TRBV27 with TRBJ2-5; D is unresolved. The germline V gene has CDR1 MNHEY and CDR2 SMNVEV (reference sequence). The V end was cut by 5 bases, the J end by 5 bases, with 15 bases between. This CDR3 comprises 14 residues. CDR3 amino acids: CASSISPIGETQYF. The CDR3 coding sequence is TGTGCCAGCAGTATAAGCCCTATTGGCGAGACCCAGTACTTC.

The chain couples TRBV29-1 to TRBJ2-1; tentatively, D is TRBD1 (6 bases). CDR3 length equals 14 residues. Germline CDR1 and CDR2: SQVTM and ANQGSEA. V was shortened by 4 bases and J by 2 bases, with 12 bases between the two germline ends. The CDR3 region is CSVVFQGTYNEQFF. CDR3 DNA sequence: TGCAGCGTTGTATTCCAGGGGACCTACAATGAGCAGTTCTTC.

Concerning this clone: Different DNA sequences within this sample yield the same CDR3. The chain is built from TRBV27 and TRBJ2-3, with TRBD2 identical over 7 bases. Germline assignment: CDR1 MNHEY and CDR2 SMNVEV (reference sequence). CDR3 size: 14 residues. V shed 7 bases, J shed 6 bases, and the junction held 10 bases outside the gene matches. CDR3 DNA: TGTGCCAGCACCCTTGGGGGGGGGACGGATACGCAGTATTTT. Translated, it gives CASTLGGGTDTQYF.

V usage is TRBV19 and J usage is TRBJ1-1; no reliable D call. The CDR3 sequence is 15 residues long. Trimming cost V 5 bases and J 0 bases, with 13 bases left between them. Germline V CDR1 and CDR2: LNHDA, SQIVND (reference sequence). CDR3 region: CASSVLRAVNTEAFF. The CDR3 nucleotides are TGTGCCAGTAGTGTACTTAGGGCCGTGAACACTGAAGCTTTCTTT.

The chain couples TRBV10-3 to TRBJ2-6; the D is unclear. The V gene lost 2 bases and the J gene lost 0 bases, with 5 bases spanning the gap. The length of the CDR3 is 15 residues. Germline V lookup: CDR1 ENHRY, CDR2 SYGVKD. DNA for the CDR3: TGTGCCATCAGTGAGCCAGTCTCTGGGGCCAACGTCCTGACTTTC. This gives the protein CAISEPVSGANVLTF.

The genes are TRBV19 and TRBJ2-7; weak D call: TRBD2 (5 bases). The ends were cut back, 3 bases at V and 2 bases at J, with 17 bases in the middle. The CDR3 length is 16 residues. Germline V lookup: CDR1 LNHDA, CDR2 SQIVND (reference sequence). This CDR3 reads CASSIYSGLSPYEQYF. Here the CDR3 DNA reads TGTGCCAGTAGTATTTATTCGGGATTGAGTCCCTACGAGCAGTACTTC.

The chain employs TRBV27 and TRBJ2-3, with 7 bases fitting TRBD2. V shed 5 bases and J 0 bases; nucleotides not matched to a gene: 5. The CDR3 has 15 amino acids. The germline gives CDR1 MNHEY, CDR2 SMNVEV (reference sequence). CDR3 loop: CASSRRDYSTDTQYF. CDR3 DNA: TGTGCCAGCAGTCGCCGGGACTATAGCACAGATACGCAGTATTTT.

The rearrangement links TRBV15 to TRBJ1-3; perhaps TRBD1 as D (5 bases). Trimming took 5 bases from V and 2 from J, leaving 16 bases between them. The CDR3 loop spans 16 amino acids. Per the germline V gene, CDR1 is LNHNV and CDR2 is YYDKDF (reference sequence). The DNA for the CDR3 is TGTGCCACCAGCCTAGGGGAAGCAGCCACTGGAAACACCATATATTTT. It specifies CATSLGEAATGNTIYF.

The rearrangement joins TRBV11-3 to TRBJ2-1; TRBD2 aligns across 7 bases. Germline loops: CDR1 SGHNT, CDR2 YENEEA. With 0 bases clipped from V and 5 bases from J, the junction kept 7 bases outside the gene matches. CDR3 length: 16 amino acids. As DNA, the CDR3 is TGTGCCAGCAGCTTAGACGGAGCGGGGTCAAACAATGAGCAGTTCTTC. This sequence encodes CASSLDGAGSNNEQFF.

The chain employs TRBV4-1 and TRBJ1-5; 8 nucleotides match TRBD1. With 4 bases clipped from V and 3 bases from J, the junction kept 8 bases outside the gene matches. Per the germline V gene, CDR1 is MGHRA and CDR2 is YSYEKL. This CDR3 is built from 16 residues. CDR3 loop: CASSPSGGSLNQPQHF. As DNA, the CDR3 is TGCGCCAGCAGCCCATCAGGGGGCTCCCTCAATCAGCCCCAGCATTTT.

The rearrangement uses TRBV11-2 and TRBJ2-3; 8 bases agree with TRBD2. V trimming: 8 bases; J trimming: 0 bases; junction bases outside the gene matches: 16. Germline-derived CDR1 and CDR2 are SGHAT and FQNNGV. CDR3 length equals 18 residues. The CDR3: CASDARYRTSRSTDTQYF. The CDR3 DNA follows: TGTGCCAGCGACGCGAGATACCGGACTAGCAGAAGCACAGATACGCAGTATTTT.